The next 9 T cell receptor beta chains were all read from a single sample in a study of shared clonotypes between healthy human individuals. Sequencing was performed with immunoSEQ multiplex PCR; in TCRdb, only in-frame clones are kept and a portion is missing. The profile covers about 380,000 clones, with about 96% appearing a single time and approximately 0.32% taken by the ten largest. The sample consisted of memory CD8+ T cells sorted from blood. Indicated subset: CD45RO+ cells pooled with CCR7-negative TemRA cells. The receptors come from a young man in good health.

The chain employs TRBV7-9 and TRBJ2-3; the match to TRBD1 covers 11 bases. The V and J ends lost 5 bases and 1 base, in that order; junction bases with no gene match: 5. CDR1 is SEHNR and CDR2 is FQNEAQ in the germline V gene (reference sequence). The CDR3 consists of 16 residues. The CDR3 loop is CASSIGQGAGTDTQYF. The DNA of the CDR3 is TGTGCCAGCAGCATCGGACAGGGGGCAGGCACAGATACGCAGTATTTT.

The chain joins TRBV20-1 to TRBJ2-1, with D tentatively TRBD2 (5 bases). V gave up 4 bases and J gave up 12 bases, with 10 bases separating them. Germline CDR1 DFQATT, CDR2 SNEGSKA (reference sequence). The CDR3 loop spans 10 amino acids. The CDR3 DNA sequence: TGCAGTGCTACGGGGTTAGCGCAGTTCTTC. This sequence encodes CSATGLAQFF.

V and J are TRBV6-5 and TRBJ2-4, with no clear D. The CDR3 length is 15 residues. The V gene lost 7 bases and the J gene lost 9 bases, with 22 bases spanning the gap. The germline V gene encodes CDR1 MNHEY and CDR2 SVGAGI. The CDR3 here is CASTPFRDSIGIQYF. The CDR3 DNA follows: TGTGCCAGCACTCCCTTTCGAGACTCCATAGGCATTCAGTACTTC.

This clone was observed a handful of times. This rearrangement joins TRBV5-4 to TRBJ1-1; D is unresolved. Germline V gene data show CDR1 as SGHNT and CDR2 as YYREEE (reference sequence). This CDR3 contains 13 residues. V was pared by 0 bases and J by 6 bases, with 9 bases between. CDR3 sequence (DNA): TGTGCCAGCAGCTTGGCGGGGTGGGCTGAAGCTTTCTTT. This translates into CASSLAGWAEAFF.

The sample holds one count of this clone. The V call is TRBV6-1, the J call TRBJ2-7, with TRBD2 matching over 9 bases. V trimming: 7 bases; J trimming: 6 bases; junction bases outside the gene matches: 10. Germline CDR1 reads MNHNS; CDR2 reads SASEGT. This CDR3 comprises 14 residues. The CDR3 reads CASTRTSDFSEQYF. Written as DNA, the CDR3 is TGTGCCAGCACCAGGACTAGCGATTTTTCCGAGCAGTACTTC.

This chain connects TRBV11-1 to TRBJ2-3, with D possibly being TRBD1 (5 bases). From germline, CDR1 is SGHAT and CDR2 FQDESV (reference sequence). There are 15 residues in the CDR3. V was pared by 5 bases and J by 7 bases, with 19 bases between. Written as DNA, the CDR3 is TGTGCCAGCAGCCTAAGTAGTGGGCAGGGAAATACGCAGTATTTT. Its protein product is CASSLSSGQGNTQYF.

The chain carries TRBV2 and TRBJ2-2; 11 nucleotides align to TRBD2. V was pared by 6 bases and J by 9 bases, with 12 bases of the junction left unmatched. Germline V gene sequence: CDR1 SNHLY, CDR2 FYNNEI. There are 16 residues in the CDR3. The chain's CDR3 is CASRATSGSLRRELFF. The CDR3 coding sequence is TGTGCCAGCAGGGCAACTAGCGGGAGTTTGAGAAGGGAGCTGTTTTTT.

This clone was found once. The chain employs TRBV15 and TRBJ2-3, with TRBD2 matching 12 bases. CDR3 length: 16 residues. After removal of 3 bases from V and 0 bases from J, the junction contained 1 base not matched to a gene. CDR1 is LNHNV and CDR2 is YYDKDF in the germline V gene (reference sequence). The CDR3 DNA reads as TGTGCCACCAGCAGGACTAGCGGGAGAAGCACAGATACGCAGTATTTT. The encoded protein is CATSRTSGRSTDTQYF.

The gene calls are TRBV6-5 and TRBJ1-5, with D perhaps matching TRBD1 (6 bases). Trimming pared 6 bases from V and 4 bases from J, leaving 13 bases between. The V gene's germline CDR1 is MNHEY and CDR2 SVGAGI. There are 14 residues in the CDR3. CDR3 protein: CASSPDSLNQPQHF. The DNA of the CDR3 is TGTGCCAGCAGCCCGGACAGCCTTAATCAGCCCCAGCATTTT.